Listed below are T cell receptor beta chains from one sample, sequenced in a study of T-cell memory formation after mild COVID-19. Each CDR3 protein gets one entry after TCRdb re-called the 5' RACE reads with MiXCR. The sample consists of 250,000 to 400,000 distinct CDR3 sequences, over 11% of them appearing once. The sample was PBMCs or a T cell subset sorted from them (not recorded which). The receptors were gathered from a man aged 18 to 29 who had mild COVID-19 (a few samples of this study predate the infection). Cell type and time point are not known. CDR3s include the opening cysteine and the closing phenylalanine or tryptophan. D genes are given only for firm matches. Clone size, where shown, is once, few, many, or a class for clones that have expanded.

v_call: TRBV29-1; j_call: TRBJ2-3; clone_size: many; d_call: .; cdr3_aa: CSVVKGDTQYF; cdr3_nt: TGCAGCGTCGTTAAGGGGGATACGCAGTATTTT
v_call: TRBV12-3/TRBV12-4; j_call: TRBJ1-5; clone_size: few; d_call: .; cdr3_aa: CASRRGVGHQEPQHF; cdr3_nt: TGTGCCAGCAGGAGGGGTGTTGGTCATCAAGAGCCCCAGCATTTT
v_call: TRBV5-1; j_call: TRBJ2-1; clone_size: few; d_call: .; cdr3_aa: CASSLADAEQFF; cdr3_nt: TGCGCCAGCAGCTTGGCTGATGCGGAGCAGTTCTTC
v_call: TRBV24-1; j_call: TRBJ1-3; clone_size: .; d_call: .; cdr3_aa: CATSGGFSGNTIYF; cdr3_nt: TGTGCCACCAGCGGGGGCTTCTCTGGAAACACCATATATTTT
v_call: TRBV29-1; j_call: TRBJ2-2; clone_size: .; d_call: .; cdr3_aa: CSVGFGLTGELFF; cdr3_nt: TGCAGCGTTGGGTTTGGATTGACCGGGGAGCTGTTTTTT
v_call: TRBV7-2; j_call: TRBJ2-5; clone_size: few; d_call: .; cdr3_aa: CASSLLGSRQETQYF; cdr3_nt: TGTGCCAGCAGCTTGCTGGGTTCCCGGCAAGAGACCCAGTACTTC
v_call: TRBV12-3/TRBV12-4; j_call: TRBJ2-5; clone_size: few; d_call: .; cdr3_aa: CASSLAAPGTQYF; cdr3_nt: TGTGCCAGCAGTTTAGCGGCCCCCGGAACCCAGTACTTC
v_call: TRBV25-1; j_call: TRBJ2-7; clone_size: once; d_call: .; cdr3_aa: CATKRGHSSYEQYF; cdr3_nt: TGTGCCACCAAAAGAGGGCACAGCTCCTACGAGCAGTACTTC
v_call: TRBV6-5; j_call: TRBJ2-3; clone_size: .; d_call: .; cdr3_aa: CASSYGSWDTQYF; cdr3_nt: TGTGCCAGCAGTTACGGCAGTTGGGATACGCAGTATTTT
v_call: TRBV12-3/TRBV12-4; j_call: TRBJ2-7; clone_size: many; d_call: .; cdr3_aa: CASSYGGIFYEQYF; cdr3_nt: TGTGCCAGCAGTTACGGAGGGATCTTCTACGAGCAGTACTTC
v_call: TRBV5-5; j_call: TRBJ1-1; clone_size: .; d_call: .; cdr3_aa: CASSSGQPEAFF; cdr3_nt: TGTGCCAGCAGCTCGGGACAACCTGAAGCTTTCTTT
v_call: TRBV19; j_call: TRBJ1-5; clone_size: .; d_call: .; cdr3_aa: CASGLQGSRPQHF; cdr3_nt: TGTGCCAGTGGGCTACAGGGCAGCCGGCCCCAGCATTTT
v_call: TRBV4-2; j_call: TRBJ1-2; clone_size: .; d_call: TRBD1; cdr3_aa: CASSQGQGAPYGYTF; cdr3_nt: TGTGCCAGCAGCCAAGGACAGGGAGCACCCTATGGCTACACCTTC
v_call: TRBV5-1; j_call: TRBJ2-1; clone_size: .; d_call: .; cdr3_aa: CASSLEGKLRNEQFF; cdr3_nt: TGCGCCAGCAGCTTGGAGGGTAAATTGAGGAATGAGCAGTTCTTC
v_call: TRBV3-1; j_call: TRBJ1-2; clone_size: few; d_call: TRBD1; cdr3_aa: CASSRDSANYGYTF; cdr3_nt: TGTGCCAGCAGCCGGGACAGCGCGAACTATGGCTACACCTTC
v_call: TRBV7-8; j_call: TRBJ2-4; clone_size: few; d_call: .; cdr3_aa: CASSAKVRDIQYF; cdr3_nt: TGTGCCAGCAGCGCCAAAGTGCGGGACATTCAGTACTTC
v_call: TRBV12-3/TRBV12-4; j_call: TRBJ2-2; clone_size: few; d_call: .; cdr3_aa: CASSPTGLENTGELFF; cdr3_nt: TGTGCCAGCAGTCCTACGGGACTTGAGAACACCGGGGAGCTGTTTTTT
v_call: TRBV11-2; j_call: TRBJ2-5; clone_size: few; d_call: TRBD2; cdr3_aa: CASSSRFQASGGAIERETQYF; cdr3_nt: TGTGCCAGCAGCTCAAGATTTCAGGCTAGCGGGGGGGCCATCGAGAGAGAGACCCAGTACTTC
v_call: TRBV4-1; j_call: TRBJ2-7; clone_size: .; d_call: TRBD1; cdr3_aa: CASSQFVRDRGHYEQYF; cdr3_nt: TGCGCCAGCAGCCAATTTGTTCGGGACAGGGGGCACTACGAGCAGTACTTC
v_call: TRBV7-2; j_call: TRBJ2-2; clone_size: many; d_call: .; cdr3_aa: CASSFSRGTGELFF; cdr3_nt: TGTGCCAGCAGCTTTTCCAGGGGTACCGGGGAGCTGTTTTTT
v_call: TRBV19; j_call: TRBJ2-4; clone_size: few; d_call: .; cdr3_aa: CASSLGPGGNIQYF; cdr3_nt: TGTGCCAGTAGCCTGGGGCCAGGTGGAAACATTCAGTACTTC
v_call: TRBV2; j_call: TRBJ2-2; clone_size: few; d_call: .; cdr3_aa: CASSEVDGELFF; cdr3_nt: TGTGCCAGCAGTGAAGTCGACGGGGAGCTGTTTTTT
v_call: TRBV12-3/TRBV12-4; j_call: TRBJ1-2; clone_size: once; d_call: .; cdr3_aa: CASSSRTLNYGYTF; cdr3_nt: TGTGCCAGCAGTTCCAGGACACTGAACTATGGCTACACCTTC
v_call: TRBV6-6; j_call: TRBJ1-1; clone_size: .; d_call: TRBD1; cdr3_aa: CASSSQGARNTEAFF; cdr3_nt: TGTGCCAGCAGTTCACAGGGGGCGAGGAACACTGAAGCTTTCTTT
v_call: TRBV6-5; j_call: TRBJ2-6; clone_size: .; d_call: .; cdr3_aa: CASTPGGVTPSGANVLTF; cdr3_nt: TGTGCCAGCACCCCCGGCGGGGTAACCCCCTCTGGGGCCAACGTCCTGACTTTC
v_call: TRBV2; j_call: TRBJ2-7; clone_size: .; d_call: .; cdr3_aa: CASRGLTYEQYF; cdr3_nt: TGTGCCAGCAGGGGGCTTACCTACGAGCAGTACTTC
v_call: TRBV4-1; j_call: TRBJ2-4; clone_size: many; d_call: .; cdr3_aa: CASSQDPLAKNIQYF; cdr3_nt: TGCGCCAGCAGCCAAGATCCACTAGCCAAAAACATTCAGTACTTC
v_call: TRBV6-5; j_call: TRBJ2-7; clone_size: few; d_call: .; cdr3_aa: CASSPRISRPTIRYEQYF; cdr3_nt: TGTGCCAGCAGTCCGAGGATTTCGCGGCCCACTATTAGGTACGAGCAGTACTTC
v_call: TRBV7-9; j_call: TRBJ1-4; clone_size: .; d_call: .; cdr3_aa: CASSYRDSLGEKLFF; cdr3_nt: TGTGCCAGCAGCTACCGGGACTCCTTGGGTGAAAAACTGTTTTTT
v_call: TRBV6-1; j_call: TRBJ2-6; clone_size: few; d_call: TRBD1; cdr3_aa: CASSARTGPKGANVLTF; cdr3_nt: TGTGCCAGCAGTGCAAGGACAGGGCCAAAAGGGGCCAACGTCCTGACTTTC
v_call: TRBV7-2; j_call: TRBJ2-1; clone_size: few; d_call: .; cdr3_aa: CASSLNRGPQFF; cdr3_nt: TGTGCCAGCAGCTTAAATCGGGGTCCTCAGTTCTTC
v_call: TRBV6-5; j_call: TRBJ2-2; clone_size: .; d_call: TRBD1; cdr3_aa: CASTQGATGELFF; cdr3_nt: TGTGCCTCAACCCAGGGGGCCACCGGGGAGCTGTTTTTT